This T cell receptor (beta chain) came from a study of shared clonotypes between healthy human individuals. Naive CD8 populations comprised CD45RO-negative cells positively selected for CCR7, excluding terminally differentiated effector memory CD45RA+ cells. HIV-negative, healthy adults without recent acute infections or vaccinations were the donors. Study results and caveats: Clonotypes which were not shared had lower generation probabilities than clonotypes that all four donors shared.

The deep-level immunoSEQ assay was used. The genomic DNA of each subset was split evenly across several immunoSEQ plates. Sequencing was performed with immunoSEQ multiplex PCR; in TCRdb, only in-frame clones are kept and a portion is missing. Of around 1.9 million clones listed, roughly 91% are singletons. In regard to this clone: Its antigen is not identified. Other DNA sequences of this sample code for an identical CDR3.

The sequence came from a man aged 18-30 years in good health. Some clones in this sample may be carry-over from other donors' samples. Sequencing was performed on naive CD8+ T cells from PBMCs.

As DNA, the CDR3 is TGTGCCAGCAGTTTCTCAGGAAACTACGAGCAGTACTTC. Amino acids: CASSFSGNYEQYF. V and J are TRBV28 and TRBJ2-7; no clear D gene. CDR1 and CDR2 from the germline V gene are MDHEN and SYDVKM. CDR3 length: 13 amino acids. With 3 bases removed from V and 3 bases from J, the gap between germline ends came to 9 bases.